This T cell receptor beta chain was recorded in a study of blood T cells in healthy people across ages. As to this clonotype: No antigen is known for it.

Next came a second PCR, run for about 7 to 11 cycles, which used a sample-barcoded 5' primer along with a J-beta primer mix. TCRdb reprocessed the 5' RACE reads with MiXCR, giving one entry per CDR3 protein. The sample holds roughly 800,000 distinct CDR3 sequences; about 62% are singletons and the top ten take around 22%. General observations from the study: A strong correlation was found between TCR beta diversity and the percentage of naive T cells. The diversity estimates, figures obtained from one million T cells, were considered underestimates.

V was clipped by 4 bases and J by 4 bases, with 16 bases between them. The CDR3 sequence is 15 residues long. The germline gives CDR1 SEHNR, CDR2 FQNEAQ (reference sequence). This TCR was sampled from a man younger than 40 in good health. The specimen sequenced was blood. This rearrangement joins TRBV7-9 to TRBJ1-2; D unresolved. The DNA of the CDR3 is TGTGCCAGCAGCTCTCAAAGGGCGGTCGGCTATGGCTACACCTTC. As protein: CASSSQRAVGYGYTF.